Listed below are T cell receptor beta chains from one sample, sequenced in a study of OX40 agonist ivuxolimab in advanced cancers. Here immunoSEQ multiplex PCR was the method, and the copy in TCRdb shows in-frame clones only, minus some. The sample carries 13,000 to 15,000 clones, approximately 80% recorded once. This material consisted of CD4+ or CD8+ T cells sorted from blood, taken in a trial of the OX40 agonist ivuxolimab. The receptors derive from an adult with an advanced solid tumor such as melanoma, head and neck, liver or kidney cancer. Each CDR3 is given with its conserved first and last residue.

TRBV6-5	TRBJ2-2	CASTQLGTGELFF
TRBV5-6	TRBJ2-1	CASSSTGGLYNEQFF
TRBV27	TRBJ2-5	CASQETQYF
TRBV10-1	TRBJ2-3	CASQTGVGDTQYF
TRBV9	TRBJ2-3	CASSPQGRITDTQYF
TRBV7-2	TRBJ2-4	CASSLGQGKNIQYF
TRBV11-2	TRBJ2-5	CASSAVVAGIQETQYF
TRBV6-6	TRBJ2-3	CASSTGPADTQYF
TRBV27	TRBJ2-5	CASSSSLLSETQYF
TRBV7-9	.	CASRGQGYEQYF
TRBV6-4	TRBJ2-3	CASSDSYGADTQYF
TRBV7-6	TRBJ2-3	CASSFSGGEQDTQYF
TRBV19	TRBJ1-1	CASSIPGRLTEAFF
TRBV4-1	TRBJ2-7	CASSQVDRDYEQYF
TRBV6-4	TRBJ2-5	CASSDAVGETQYF
TRBV19	TRBJ1-1	CASRDIGGTDTEAFF
TRBV7-9	TRBJ2-6	CASSVSESGANVLTF
TRBV9	TRBJ2-3	CASSDTAGNTQYF
TRBV7-9	TRBJ2-7	CASSSTSYEQYF
TRBV27	TRBJ2-7	CASSLSGSYEQYF
TRBV5-8	TRBJ2-7	CASKLRDSRTEQYF
TRBV6-1	TRBJ1-3	CASREDRGDGNTIYF
TRBV10-2	TRBJ2-1	CASRSSATNNEQFF
TRBV7-3	TRBJ2-1	CASSRALGTNNEQFF
TRBV7-9	TRBJ2-3	CASSFPRLADLDTQYF
TRBV19	TRBJ2-1	CASSTGLARGNEQFF
TRBV2	TRBJ2-1	CASNTGDTPYNEQFF
TRBV28	TRBJ2-7	CASSLFAGGSYEQYF
TRBV7-6	TRBJ1-4	CASSFGGTGSQKLFF